The 5 T cell receptor beta chains below were found in one sample sequenced in a study of blood T cell repertoires in COVID-19. Using immunoSEQ multiplex PCR, the repertoire was profiled, and TCRdb retains in-frame clones only, with some absent. The sample includes under 300,000 clones, about 89% of them seen just once. The sample was PBMCs or T cells enriched from blood (not recorded which). These receptors all come from a young woman who had recovered from COVID-19.

The chain carries TRBV5-6 and TRBJ2-7; D is possibly TRBD1 (6 bases). The CDR3 spans 13 residues. Trimming pared 2 bases from V and 3 bases from J, leaving 9 bases between. Germline V gene lookup returns CDR1 SGHDT and CDR2 YYEEEE. CDR3 amino acids: CASSLGQNYEQYF. CDR3 sequence (DNA): TGTGCCAGCAGCTTAGGACAGAACTACGAGCAGTACTTC.

Written as DNA, the CDR3 is TGTGCCAGCAGCACCCCGGGACAGTTGAACACCGGGGAGCTGTTTTTT. Translation gives CASSTPGQLNTGELFF. This chain uses TRBV7-2 with TRBJ2-2; 7 bases fit TRBD1. The germline V gene has CDR1 SGHTA and CDR2 FQGNSA. Trimming at V came to 5 bases and at J to 1 base, leaving 7 bases not matched to a gene. CDR3 length: 16 amino acids.

The chain has TRBV24-1 and TRBJ2-1, with a weak D call TRBD1 (6 bases). The V end was cut by 4 bases, the J end by 8 bases, with 17 bases between. CDR1 and CDR2 from the germline V gene are KGHDR and SFDVKD. The CDR3 contains 15 residues. Written as DNA, the CDR3 is TGTGCCACCAGTGACCCTTCTGACAGGTTCGATGAGCAGTTCTTC. Protein: CATSDPSDRFDEQFF.

This clone was observed a few times. This chain links TRBV28 with TRBJ2-1; TRBD1 agrees at 8 bases. The CDR3 runs to 16 residues. CDR1 is MDHEN and CDR2 is SYDVKM in the germline V gene. J lost 1 base, V lost 4 bases, and 6 bases had no gene match. The CDR3 here is CASSSHRGRSYNEQFF. The DNA of the CDR3 is TGTGCCAGCAGTTCACACAGGGGGAGGTCCTACAATGAGCAGTTCTTC.

The chain carries TRBV9 and TRBJ1-1; D unresolved. This CDR3 contains 12 residues. Germline V gene sequence: CDR1 SGDLS, CDR2 YYNGEE. The ends were cut back, 1 base at V and 3 bases at J, with 4 bases in the middle. The CDR3 spells CASSVSDTEAFF. The CDR3 DNA follows: TGTGCCAGCAGCGTAAGCGACACTGAAGCTTTCTTT.